Below are 15 T cell receptor beta chains sequenced from a single sample in a study of low-dose radiotherapy and immunotherapy resistance in tumors. First-strand cDNA used TRAV- and TRBV-specific primers, covering alpha and beta chains. Over around 19 PCR cycles, TCRs were amplified from a constant-region primer and V-primer adapter. MiXCR, applied by TCRdb to the reads, yields one record per CDR3 protein. This repertoire shows tens of thousands of distinct CDR3 sequences, roughly a tenth found once; its top ten account for around 1%. Specified time point: before trial treatment. Sample: PBMCs, taken before treatment. The receptors originated from a male donor with prostate cancer.

This clonotype has a count of ten or more. The chain is built from TRBV24-1 and TRBJ2-1; 7 bases map to TRBD2. The length of the CDR3 is 17 residues. CDR1 KGHDR and CDR2 SFDVKD come from the germline V gene. The V gene end was trimmed by 0 bases and the J gene end by 0 bases; junction bases not matched to a gene: 4. The CDR3 DNA is TGTGCCACCAGTGATTTGGGAGCGGGGAGCTCCTACAATGAGCAGTTCTTC. This sequence encodes CATSDLGAGSSYNEQFF.

There are many counts of this clonotype. In nucleotides, the CDR3 is TGTGCCAGCACCATCAATAGCGGAAACACCGGGGAGCTGTTTTTT. This sequence encodes CASTINSGNTGELFF. The rearrangement links TRBV7-2 to TRBJ2-2; tentatively, D is TRBD2 (6 bases). Trimming took 7 bases from V and 2 from J, leaving 14 bases between them. Germline CDR1 and CDR2: SGHTA and FQGNSA. There are 15 residues in the CDR3.

Many counts were recorded for this clonotype. V and J are TRBV5-1 and TRBJ2-7; D uncertain. The CDR3 runs 11 residues. Germline V gene data show CDR1 as SGHRS and CDR2 as YFSETQ. V shed 4 bases and J shed 1 base, with 3 bases lying between them. The CDR3 spells CASSGSYEQYF. The CDR3 region has the DNA TGCGCCAGCAGCGGGTCCTACGAGCAGTACTTC. The full variable domain, in which reference TRBV5-1 and TRBJ2-7 provide the parts outside the CDR3, is KAGVTQTPRYLIKTRGQQVTLSCSPISGHRSVSWYQQTPGQGLQFLFEYFSETQRNKGNFPGRFSGRQFSNSRSEMNVSTLELGDSALYLCASSGSYEQYFGPGTRLTVT.

This clonotype was seen ten or more times. This chain joins TRBV19 and TRBJ1-5, with TRBD1 matching 7 bases. Germline-derived CDR1 and CDR2 are LNHDA and SQIVND (reference sequence). V lost 5 bases and J lost 2; bases outside the gene matches: 9. The CDR3 totals 16 residues. The CDR3 region is CASSSRTGVGNQPQHF. CDR3 in DNA: TGTGCCAGTAGTTCCCGCACAGGGGTTGGCAATCAGCCCCAGCATTTT.

This clonotype has at least ten counts. The genes are TRBV3-1 and TRBJ1-2; D is possibly TRBD1 (6 bases). Trimming removed 1 base at V and 2 bases at J, with 8 bases between. The CDR3 totals 14 residues. Looked up from germline, CDR1 is LGHDT and CDR2 is YNNKEL (reference sequence). The CDR3, as DNA: TGTGCCAGCAGCCAAGGACAGGCCAACTATGGCTACACCTTC. Translation: CASSQGQANYGYTF.

The sample holds many counts of this clonotype. This chain uses TRBV29-1 with TRBJ1-1; TRBD1 agrees at 7 bases. J lost 11 bases, V lost 6 bases, and 12 bases had no gene match. This CDR3 is built from 12 residues. CDR1 is SQVTM and CDR2 is ANQGSEA in the germline V gene. CDR3 DNA sequence: TGCAGCGTCGACAGGGCCGTAGGACACGCTTTCTTT. Amino acid sequence: CSVDRAVGHAFF.

Regarding this clonotype: Given a far larger clone just one base away, this is likely a sequencing read error. The rearrangement uses TRBV6-1 and TRBJ2-7; D is undetermined. CDR1 is MNHNS and CDR2 is SASEGT in the germline V gene. The CDR3 covers 15 residues. Trimming took 5 bases from V and 0 from J, leaving 14 bases between them. CDR3 sequence: CASSTRLVSSYEQYF. CDR3 coding DNA: TGTGCCAGCAGTACCCGGCTTGTGAGCTCCTACGAGCAGTACTTC.

This clonotype was found many times. CDR3 region: CASSLEVPSYNSPLHF. The CDR3 region has the DNA TGTGCCAGTTCCTTGGAGGTGCCTTCCTATAATTCACCCCTCCACTTT. V usage is TRBV2 and J usage is TRBJ1-6; D call uncertain. In germline, CDR1 is SNHLY, CDR2 FYNNEI. The CDR3 extends over 16 amino acids. V lost 9 bases, J lost 1 base, and 16 bases lay in between.

The chain employs TRBV4-3 and TRBJ1-1; D gene ambiguous. Trimming took off 0 bases at V and 4 bases at J, with 6 bases between the two ends. The CDR3 is made up of 13 amino acids. The germline CDR1 and CDR2 sequences are LGHNA and YSLEER. Here the CDR3 reads CASSQEGFTEAFF. The CDR3 DNA follows: TGCGCCAGCAGCCAAGAAGGGTTCACTGAAGCTTTCTTT.

Ten or more counts support this clonotype. The gene calls are TRBV7-8 and TRBJ2-3; 9 bases map to TRBD2. The trim removed 5 bases at V and 1 base at J, leaving 4 bases unmatched. The CDR3 length is 15 residues. Germline CDR1 and CDR2: SGHVS and FQNEAQ. This CDR3 reads CASSKWTSGTDTQYF. Here the CDR3 DNA reads TGTGCCAGCAGCAAGTGGACTAGCGGCACAGATACGCAGTATTTT.

This clonotype has more than one count but fewer than ten. The chain employs TRBV20-1 and TRBJ2-5; TRBD2 aligns across 8 bases. The germline V gene encodes CDR1 DFQATT and CDR2 SNEGSKA (reference sequence). J gave up 6 bases and V 3 bases, and 15 bases lay outside the gene matches. The CDR3 spans 16 residues. Here the CDR3 reads CSASDASASGFKTQYF. The CDR3 DNA sequence: TGCAGTGCTAGCGACGCCTCTGCTAGCGGGTTCAAGACCCAGTACTTC.

This clonotype occurred a few times. The chain employs TRBV27 and TRBJ2-2; 8 positions agree with TRBD1. J lost 7 bases, V lost 1 base, and 11 bases had no gene match. The CDR3 contains 17 residues. Germline CDR1 is MNHEY and CDR2 is SMNVEV (reference sequence). The CDR3 sequence is CASSLLLKTGVNGELFF. The CDR3 DNA is TGTGCCAGCAGTTTATTACTTAAGACAGGGGTTAACGGGGAGCTGTTTTTT.

At least ten counts were recorded for this clonotype. This sequence joins TRBV7-8 and TRBJ2-2, with 10 positions matching TRBD2. In germline, CDR1 is SGHVS, CDR2 FQNEAQ. Trimming removed 10 bases from V and 1 base from J; junction bases left unmatched: 15. This CDR3 region has 18 residues. For the CDR3, the DNA is TGTGCCACCGGATGGAGGAGACTAGCGGGCGAGAACACCGGGGAGCTGTTTTTT. This codes for CATGWRRLAGENTGELFF.

This clonotype was found many times. The chain combines TRBV5-4 with TRBJ2-5, with TRBD2 as a possible D gene (6 bases). Per germline, CDR1 SGHNT and CDR2 YYREEE (reference sequence). The CDR3 spans 16 residues. Trimming shortened V by 0 bases and J by 5 bases, and 17 bases separated the two germline ends. In nucleotides, the CDR3 is TGTGCCAGCAGCTTGGAACCTAGTCGGGGAGGTGAGACCCAGTACTTC. This translates into CASSLEPSRGGETQYF.

In its sample, this clonotype was seen many times. The chain couples TRBV29-1 to TRBJ2-3; 12 positions match TRBD2. Germline CDR1 SQVTM, CDR2 ANQGSEA. CDR3 size: 15 residues. V shed 3 bases and J 3 bases; nucleotides not matched to a gene: 4. The CDR3 DNA reads TGCAGCGTTGACTCTGGACTAGCGGGAACAGATACGCAGTATTTT. Amino acids: CSVDSGLAGTDTQYF.